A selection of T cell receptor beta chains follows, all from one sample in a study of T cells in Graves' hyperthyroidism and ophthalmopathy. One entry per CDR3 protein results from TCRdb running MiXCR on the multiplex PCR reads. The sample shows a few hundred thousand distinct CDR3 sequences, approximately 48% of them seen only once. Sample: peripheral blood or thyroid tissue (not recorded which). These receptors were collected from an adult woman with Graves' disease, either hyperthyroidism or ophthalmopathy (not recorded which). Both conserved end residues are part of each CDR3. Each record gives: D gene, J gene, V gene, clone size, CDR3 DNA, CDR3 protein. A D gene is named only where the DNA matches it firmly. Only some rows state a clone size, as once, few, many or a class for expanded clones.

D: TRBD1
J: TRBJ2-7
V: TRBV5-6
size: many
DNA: TGTGCCAGCAGCCCATGGGACAGGGTCAGCGAGCAGTACTTC
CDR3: CASSPWDRVSEQYF

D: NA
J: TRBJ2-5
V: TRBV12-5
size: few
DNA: TGTGCTAGTGGTTTGGACCCAGGCCCTATTCACCCCGAGACCCAGTACTTC
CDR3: CASGLDPGPIHPETQYF

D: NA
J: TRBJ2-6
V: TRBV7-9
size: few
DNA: TGTGCCAGCACGCCGCCTGGGGCCAACGTCCTGACTTTC
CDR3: CASTPPGANVLTF

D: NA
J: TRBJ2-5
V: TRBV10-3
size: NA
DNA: TGTGCCATCAGTCGACCGGACGTGGAGACCCAGTACTTC
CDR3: CAISRPDVETQYF

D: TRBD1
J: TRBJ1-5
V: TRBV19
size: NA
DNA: TGTGCCAGTACCACAGGAGGGGGCCAGATAAGCAATCAGCCCCAGCATTTT
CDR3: CASTTGGGQISNQPQHF

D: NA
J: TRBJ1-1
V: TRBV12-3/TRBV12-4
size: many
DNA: TGTGCCAGCAGTTTACAGGGGATGACTGAAGCTTTCTTT
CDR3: CASSLQGMTEAFF

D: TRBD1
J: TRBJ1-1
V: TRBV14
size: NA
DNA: TGTGCCAGCAGCCAAGCGGACAGGCCGAACACTGAAGCTTTCTTT
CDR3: CASSQADRPNTEAFF

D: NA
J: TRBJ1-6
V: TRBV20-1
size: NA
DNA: TGCAGTGCTGGAGGAAACAACAGGGTCACCCTCCACTTT
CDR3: CSAGGNNRVTLHF

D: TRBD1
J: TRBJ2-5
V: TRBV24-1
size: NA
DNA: TGTGCCACCAGTGGTGGACAGGGGGCATGGTCGGGGGAGACCCAGTACTTC
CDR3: CATSGGQGAWSGETQYF

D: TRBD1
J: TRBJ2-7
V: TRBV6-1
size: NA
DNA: TGTGCCAGCAGACGACAGGGCGGCTACGAGCAGTACTTC
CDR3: CASRRQGGYEQYF

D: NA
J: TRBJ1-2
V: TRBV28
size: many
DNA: TGTGCCAGCAGTTTACCGACTAGCTATGGCTACACCTTC
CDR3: CASSLPTSYGYTF

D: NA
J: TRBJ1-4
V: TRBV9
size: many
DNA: TGTGCCAGCAGCGTAGAGCACAGGGCTGAAAAACTGTTTTTT
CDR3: CASSVEHRAEKLFF

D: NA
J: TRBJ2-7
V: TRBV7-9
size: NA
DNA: TGTGCCAGCAGTTATCCTGAGGTCTACGAGCAGTACTTC
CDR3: CASSYPEVYEQYF

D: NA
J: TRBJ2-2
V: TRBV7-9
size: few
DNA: TGTGCCAGCAGGGCCCTGGGCAGCCGCTACACCGGGGAGCTGTTTTTT
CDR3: CASRALGSRYTGELFF

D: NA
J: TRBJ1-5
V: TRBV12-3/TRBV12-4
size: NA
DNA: TGTGCCAGCAGTTTAGACAGTAGCAGTCAGCCCCAGCATTTT
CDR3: CASSLDSSSQPQHF

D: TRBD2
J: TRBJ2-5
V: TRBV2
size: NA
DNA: TGTGCCAGCAGCCGCCTCGCAGGCCTAGCGGGAGGCGAGACCCAGTACTTC
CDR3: CASSRLAGLAGGETQYF

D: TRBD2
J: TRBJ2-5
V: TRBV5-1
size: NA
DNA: TGCGCCAGCAGCTGGGGTCGGGGGGACGAGACCCAGTACTTC
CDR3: CASSWGRGDETQYF

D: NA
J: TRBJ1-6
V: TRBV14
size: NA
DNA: TGTGCCAGCAGCCACGAAAGTCCCTATAATTCACCCCTCCACTTT
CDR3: CASSHESPYNSPLHF

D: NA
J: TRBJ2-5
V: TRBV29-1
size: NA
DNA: TGCAGCGTTGAAGATCTTGGGAGTCAAGGAGAGACCCAGTACTTC
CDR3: CSVEDLGSQGETQYF

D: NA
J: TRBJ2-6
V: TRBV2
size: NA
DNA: TGTGCCAGTCAGGGCGGGACAGAGTTCTCTGGGGCCAACGTCCTGACTTTC
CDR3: CASQGGTEFSGANVLTF

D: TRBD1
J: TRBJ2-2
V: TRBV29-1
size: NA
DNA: TGCAGCGTTGCGGACAGGGTGGAAGCCGGGGAGCTGTTTTTT
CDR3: CSVADRVEAGELFF

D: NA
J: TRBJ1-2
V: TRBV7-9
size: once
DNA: TGTGCCAGCAGCTTAGGACAGGCTCCTATACAGGGAAATGGCTACACCTTC
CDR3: CASSLGQAPIQGNGYTF